The 2 T cell receptor beta chains below come from one sample, sequenced in a study of beta chain features in type 1 diabetes. Sequencing targeted expressed TCRB transcripts, as all isolated RNA had been reverse transcribed. Sequencing used immunoSEQ multiplex PCR; TCRdb keeps in-frame clones, though not all of them. This table has a few hundred thousand clones, around 19% appearing once. The sample consisted of naive CD4+ T cells from blood. Receptors were obtained from a woman in her late teens or twenties in good health.

The gene calls are TRBV7-9 and TRBJ2-4, with 7 bases that match TRBD1. The germline CDR1 and CDR2 sequences are SEHNR and FQNEAQ (reference sequence). Losses at the gene ends were 2 bases for V and 2 bases for J; bases not matched to a gene: 9. The CDR3 spans 17 residues. CDR3 region: CASSLNSRGLTKNIQYF. The CDR3 nucleotides read TGTGCCAGCAGCTTAAATTCTAGGGGGCTAACCAAAAACATTCAGTACTTC.

Only a few counts were recorded for this clone. The chain recombines TRBV11-2 with TRBJ2-1; D not resolved. CDR1 is SGHAT, CDR2 FQNNGV, per germline. The CDR3 contains 14 residues. V lost 5 bases and J 6 bases, leaving 14 bases between the germline ends. CDR3 in DNA: TGTGCCAGCAGCCCCCAGGTTCGCGCCAATGAGCAGTTCTTC. Translated: CASSPQVRANEQFF.